Reported below is one T cell receptor beta chain. Its specificity is not known. The data were obtained in a study of cytomegalovirus exposure and HLA in healthy donors. Study-wide results and limits: There were reportedly fewer N-insertions in an Asian-associated ancestry cluster than the approximately 700-donor mean, in a later analysis. A missense variant in DCLRE1C was later tied to TCR beta V- and J-gene trimming. Later work found that TCR association rates differed between HLA loci; DRB1 had the most and HLA-C the fewest.

PCR employed 60 Vbeta and 13 Jbeta primers. Sequenced by immunoSEQ multiplex PCR; TCRdb stores in-frame clones only, minus some. This sample has 50,000 or so clones; roughly 80% occur once, and the top ten carry approximately 2.5%. Germline values: CDR1 MGHDK, CDR2 SYGVNS. The CDR3 consists of 16 residues. The J segment lost 8 bases and the V segment lost 1 base, leaving 13 bases of the junction unmatched. These donors counted as nominally healthy when sampled, but unrecorded immune exposures were likely. The TCR sequence derives from a woman aged 40 to 50 in good health and CMV-seropositive. The chain recombines TRBV25-1 with TRBJ1-2, with 7 bases matching TRBD1. Sequencing was carried out using PBMCs. For the CDR3, the DNA is TGTGCCAGCAGTGAATCTCTGACAGGGCATTATGGAGGCTACACCTTC. Residues: CASSESLTGHYGGYTF.